This entry lists 30 T cell receptor beta chains sequenced from one sample in a study of T cell responses to AZD1222 COVID-19 vaccine. Clones were sequenced by immunoSEQ multiplex PCR, and TCRdb holds only the in-frame ones, with some missing. The sample has more than 95,000 clones; approximately 89% are singletons. The sample here was peripheral blood, taken on day 0 of AZD1222 vaccination. The receptors derive from an adult in good health.

The chain is built from TRBV30 and TRBJ2-7; 8 nucleotides agree with TRBD2. The germline V gene has CDR1 GTSNPN and CDR2 SVGIG (reference sequence). V shed 6 bases, J shed 3 bases, and the junction held 7 bases outside the gene matches. The CDR3 covers 13 residues. In nucleotides, the CDR3 is TGTGCCTGCGGGAGGGCCGCTTTCTACGAGCAGTACTTC. Residues: CACGRAAFYEQYF.

This CDR3 reads CASSRQGTVEQYF. In DNA, the CDR3 is TGTGCCAGCAGCCGACAGGGTACGGTCGAGCAGTACTTC. V usage is TRBV27 and J usage is TRBJ2-7, with TRBD1 identical over 7 bases. Germline V gives CDR1 MNHEY, CDR2 SMNVEV (reference sequence). The junction had 8 bases not matched to a gene; V was cut back by 6 bases and J by 6 bases. This CDR3 region has 13 residues.

The chain joins TRBV10-3 to TRBJ1-1; D is uncertain. Between the trimmed V and J ends, which lost 3 bases and 0 bases, there was a span of 5 bases. The CDR3 is 13 residues long. Germline-derived CDR1 and CDR2 are ENHRY and SYGVKD. CDR3 sequence (DNA): TGTGCCATCAGTGACGGATTGAACACTGAAGCTTTCTTT. It encodes CAISDGLNTEAFF.

This chain connects TRBV6-5 to TRBJ1-3; perhaps TRBD1 as D (6 bases). The CDR3 is made up of 15 amino acids. Germline values: CDR1 MNHEY, CDR2 SVGAGI. Trimming took 6 bases from V and 0 from J, leaving 12 bases between them. CDR3 protein: CASRTGDNSGNTIYF. As DNA, the CDR3 is TGTGCCAGCAGGACCGGGGACAACTCTGGAAACACCATATATTTT.

The CDR3 nucleotides read TGCGCCAGCAGCCAAGATTTTAGGCCAGGGGTTAGTAATTCACCCCTCCACTTT. It yields the protein CASSQDFRPGVSNSPLHF. The chain couples TRBV4-3 to TRBJ1-6; possibly TRBD1 for D (6 bases). This CDR3 has 18 residues. V gave up 0 bases and J gave up 6 bases, with 18 bases separating them. The germline gives CDR1 LGHNA, CDR2 YSLEER.

The V and J genes are TRBV9 and TRBJ2-7; TRBD2 aligns across 11 bases. This CDR3 is 15 amino acids long. Germline CDR1 SGDLS, CDR2 YYNGEE. V trimming: 0 bases; J trimming: 6 bases; junction bases outside the gene matches: 5. The CDR3 sequence: CASSVDPSGRSEQYF. The CDR3 DNA reads TGTGCCAGCAGCGTAGATCCTAGCGGGAGGTCCGAGCAGTACTTC. Together with reference TRBV9 and TRBJ2-7, the CDR3 gives the full variable domain: DSGVTQTPKHLITATGQRVTLRCSPRSGDLSVYWYQQSLDQGLQFLIQYYNGEERAKGNILERFSAQQFPDLHSELNLSSLELGDSALYFCASSVDPSGRSEQYFGPGTRLTVT.

The J gene is TRBJ1-2, the V gene TRBV11-2; unclear D gene. With 1 base removed from V and 4 bases from J, the gap between germline ends came to 16 bases. Germline CDR1 SGHAT, CDR2 FQNNGV. This CDR3 contains 16 residues. CDR3 sequence (DNA): TGTGCCAGCAGCTTAGGAGGTGGTGCAGTCGTCTATGGCTACACCTTC. Protein product: CASSLGGGAVVYGYTF.

The chain combines TRBV30 with TRBJ1-2; D gene uncertain. The V end was cut by 4 bases, the J end by 5 bases, with 11 bases between. Germline CDR1 reads GTSNPN; CDR2 reads SVGIG (reference sequence). The CDR3 loop spans 12 amino acids. In DNA form, the CDR3 reads TGTGCCTGGATGTCCTCCATTTATGGCTACACCTTC. This translates into CAWMSSIYGYTF.

The J gene is TRBJ1-3, the V gene TRBV6-5; the D is unclear. V lost 7 bases to trimming and J lost 0 bases, with 7 bases between them. Germline V gene lookup returns CDR1 MNHEY and CDR2 SVGAGI. This CDR3 is 13 amino acids long. The CDR3 reads CASIKPSGNTIYF. The CDR3 DNA sequence: TGTGCCAGCATCAAGCCCTCTGGAAACACCATATATTTT.

This rearrangement joins TRBV5-1 to TRBJ2-7, with TRBD2 identical over 10 bases. The junction had 5 bases not matched to a gene; V was cut back by 0 bases and J by 2 bases. CDR1 is SGHRS and CDR2 is YFSETQ in the germline V gene. The CDR3 covers 16 residues. CDR3 nucleotides: TGCGCCAGCAGCTTGGCCAAAACTAGCGGGGCCTACGAGCAGTACTTC. Amino acid sequence: CASSLAKTSGAYEQYF. Looking up the rest from reference TRBV5-1 and TRBJ2-7 gives the full variable domain: KAGVTQTPRYLIKTRGQQVTLSCSPISGHRSVSWYQQTPGQGLQFLFEYFSETQRNKGNFPGRFSGRQFSNSRSEMNVSTLELGDSALYLCASSLAKTSGAYEQYFGPGTRLTVT.

The V gene is TRBV7-8, the J gene TRBJ1-1; weak D call: TRBD1 (5 bases). The CDR3 spans 17 residues. CDR1 SGHVS and CDR2 FQNEAQ come from the germline V gene. The germline V and J ends were trimmed by 2 bases and 0 bases, with 16 bases remaining between them. DNA for the CDR3: TGTGCCAGCAGCTTATACAGGAGGGGATCCATGAACACTGAAGCTTTCTTT. It codes for CASSLYRRGSMNTEAFF.

The V call is TRBV7-2, the J call TRBJ2-2, with 10 bases that match TRBD2. Germline V gene sequence: CDR1 SGHTA, CDR2 FQGNSA. There are 18 residues in the CDR3. V shed 2 bases, J shed 7 bases, and the junction held 13 bases outside the gene matches. DNA for the CDR3: TGTGCCAGCAGCTTATCGGCGGGGACTAGCGTTCAGGGCGGGGAGCTGTTTTTT. It translates to CASSLSAGTSVQGGELFF.

This sequence joins TRBV28 and TRBJ1-5; D unclear. The V gene's germline CDR1 is MDHEN and CDR2 SYDVKM. V was pared by 1 base and J by 0 bases, with 7 bases between. This CDR3 is built from 15 residues. CDR3 sequence reads: CASSLSSNSNQPQHF. Written as DNA, the CDR3 is TGTGCCAGCAGTTTATCCAGTAATAGCAATCAGCCCCAGCATTTT.

This clone was observed a handful of times. The chain carries TRBV10-3 and TRBJ2-1, with D unresolved. V was cut by 7 bases and J by 2 bases, with 12 bases left in between. CDR1 ENHRY and CDR2 SYGVKD come from the germline V gene. This CDR3 has 14 residues. In nucleotides, the CDR3 is TGTGCCATCAACAGCAAAGGGACCTACAATGAGCAGTTCTTC. Its protein product is CAINSKGTYNEQFF.

This chain uses TRBV7-2 with TRBJ1-1; TRBD1 might be the D (5 bases). Germline CDR1 is SGHTA and CDR2 is FQGNSA. CDR3 length equals 13 residues. The germline V and J ends were trimmed by 5 bases and 1 base, with 8 bases remaining between them. The CDR3 DNA reads TGTGCCAGCAGCCCGGGACGGAACACTGAAGCTTTCTTT. This translates into CASSPGRNTEAFF.

The gene calls are TRBV7-9 and TRBJ1-2; 8 bases line up with TRBD1. This CDR3 has 14 residues. V lost 1 base to trimming and J lost 7 bases; unmatched junction nucleotides: 5. Germline CDR1 and CDR2: SEHNR and FQNEAQ (reference sequence). The CDR3 sequence is CASSLEPRGLGYTF. DNA of the CDR3: TGTGCCAGCAGCTTAGAACCCAGGGGGCTTGGCTACACCTTC.

V usage is TRBV7-9 and J usage is TRBJ2-7; 8 nucleotides agree with TRBD1. This CDR3 is 14 amino acids long. In germline, CDR1 is SEHNR, CDR2 FQNEAQ (reference sequence). With 4 bases clipped from V and 2 bases from J, the junction kept 4 bases outside the gene matches. CDR3 DNA sequence: TGTGCCAGCAGCTCGGGACAGGAAACCTACGAGCAGTACTTC. Protein: CASSSGQETYEQYF.

The chain is built from TRBV30 and TRBJ2-7, with D hard to call. The germline CDR1 and CDR2 sequences are GTSNPN and SVGIG (reference sequence). Trimming pared 1 base from V and 0 bases from J, leaving 10 bases between. The CDR3 has 14 residues. This CDR3 reads CAWSAWTGSYEQYF. The CDR3 region has the DNA TGTGCCTGGAGTGCTTGGACGGGCTCCTACGAGCAGTACTTC.

This clone was observed once. This sequence joins TRBV14 and TRBJ1-2; tentative D call: TRBD1 (5 bases). V was shortened by 1 base and J by 4 bases, with 16 bases between the two germline ends. CDR1 and CDR2 from the germline V gene are SGHDN and FVKESK. CDR3 size: 16 residues. CDR3 sequence reads: CASSQAEIGVGYGYTF. CDR3 nucleotide sequence: TGTGCCAGCAGCCAAGCGGAGATAGGGGTGGGCTATGGCTACACCTTC.

The rearrangement links TRBV4-3 to TRBJ2-1; perhaps TRBD1 as D (5 bases). The CDR3 totals 15 residues. Germline-derived CDR1 and CDR2 are LGHNA and YSLEER. V was clipped by 2 bases and J by 4 bases, with 12 bases between them. The CDR3 sequence is CASSQKSREYNEQFF. In nucleotides, the CDR3 is TGCGCCAGCAGCCAAAAAAGCAGGGAATACAATGAGCAGTTCTTC.

This clone was found once. This chain uses TRBV4-1 with TRBJ1-1, with D possibly being TRBD1 (5 bases). The CDR3 sequence is 17 residues long. The germline CDR1 and CDR2 sequences are MGHRA and YSYEKL. The germline V and J ends were trimmed by 4 bases and 3 bases, with 21 bases remaining between them. The CDR3 spells CASSLLLGQGKDTEAFF. The CDR3, as DNA: TGCGCCAGCAGCCTCCTATTGGGTCAGGGTAAGGACACTGAAGCTTTCTTT.

The rearrangement links TRBV7-2 to TRBJ1-2; 7 bases are shared with TRBD1. From germline, CDR1 is SGHTA and CDR2 FQGNSA. Germline trimming cut 5 bases from V and 10 bases from J; bases unmatched to any gene: 13. This CDR3 comprises 14 residues. For the CDR3, the DNA is TGTGCCAGCAGCCCCTCTCCCGGGGGACAGATCTACACCTTC. This sequence encodes CASSPSPGGQIYTF.

The chain carries TRBV6-5 and TRBJ1-4; D unresolved. CDR3 length: 14 amino acids. Germline V gives CDR1 MNHEY, CDR2 SVGAGI. The germline V and J ends were trimmed by 7 bases and 6 bases, with 15 bases remaining between them. As DNA, the CDR3 is TGTGCCAGCACCGTAGGGTCAGGTGATGAAAAACTGTTTTTT. Protein product: CASTVGSGDEKLFF.

This clone was found once. The chain links TRBV7-9 to TRBJ2-5, with D tentatively TRBD2 (6 bases). The ends were cut back, 7 bases at V and 4 bases at J, with 16 bases in the middle. CDR1 and CDR2 (germline): SEHNR, FQNEAQ (reference sequence). This CDR3 is 14 amino acids long. CDR3 in DNA: TGTGCCAGCAATTTGAGGGGAGGCGGAGAGACCCAGTACTTC. Amino acid sequence: CASNLRGGGETQYF.

The rearrangement uses TRBV11-2 and TRBJ2-5, with 11 bases matching TRBD2. Germline lookup yields CDR1 SGHAT and CDR2 FQNNGV. V gave up 2 bases and J gave up 5 bases; unmatched junction bases: 4. The CDR3 length is 15 residues. The CDR3 DNA is TGTGCCAGCAGCTTATATAGCGGGAGGGTGGAGACCCAGTACTTC. Translated, it gives CASSLYSGRVETQYF.

CDR3: CASSRELGSSPLHF. The CDR3 region has the DNA TGTGCCAGCTCACGGGAGCTTGGGTCATCACCCCTCCACTTT. The chain combines TRBV18 with TRBJ1-6; D remains unclear. Germline CDR1 and CDR2: KGHSH and LQKENI. V lost 4 bases, J lost 10 bases, and 14 bases lay in between. This CDR3 region has 14 residues. The whole variable domain, remainder taken from reference TRBV18 and TRBJ1-6, is NAGVMQNPRHLVRRRGQEARLRCSPMKGHSHVYWYRQLPEEGLKFMVYLQKENIIDESGMPKERFSAEFPKEGPSILRIQQVVRGDSAAYFCASSRELGSSPLHFGNGTRLTVT.

The chain recombines TRBV6-1 with TRBJ1-3; D may be TRBD1 (5 bases). Germline lookup yields CDR1 MNHNS and CDR2 SASEGT. The CDR3 contains 18 residues. The V end lost 0 bases, the J end lost 0 bases, and 15 bases lay between the germline ends. The chain's CDR3 is CASSEATAGASSGNTIYF. The CDR3 DNA reads TGTGCCAGCAGTGAAGCGACAGCTGGGGCAAGCTCTGGAAACACCATATATTTT.

The V gene is TRBV14, the J gene TRBJ2-4, with 8 bases that match TRBD2. The ends lost 4 bases at V and 3 bases at J; junction bases unmatched: 8. Germline CDR1 reads SGHDN; CDR2 reads FVKESK. This CDR3 spans 16 amino acids. The CDR3 nucleotides read TGTGCCAGCAGCCGAAGTAGCGGGGAGGGCAAAAACATTCAGTACTTC. Its protein is CASSRSSGEGKNIQYF.

The gene calls are TRBV11-3 and TRBJ2-5; D assignment may be TRBD1 or TRBD2 (5 bases each). The CDR3 has 15 amino acids. V shed 5 bases and J shed 0 bases, with 13 bases lying between them. From germline, CDR1 is SGHNT and CDR2 YENEEA. The CDR3 coding sequence is TGTGCCAGCAGCAAACGGGACGGCTACCAAGAGACCCAGTACTTC. Translating gives CASSKRDGYQETQYF.

This sequence joins TRBV24-1 and TRBJ1-2; D is unresolved. V dropped 1 base and J dropped 5 bases, with 4 bases sitting between them. Germline CDR1 and CDR2: KGHDR and SFDVKD. The CDR3 loop spans 12 amino acids. The CDR3 DNA is TGTGCCACCAGTGATTTCGGATATGGCTACACCTTC. Protein sequence: CATSDFGYGYTF.